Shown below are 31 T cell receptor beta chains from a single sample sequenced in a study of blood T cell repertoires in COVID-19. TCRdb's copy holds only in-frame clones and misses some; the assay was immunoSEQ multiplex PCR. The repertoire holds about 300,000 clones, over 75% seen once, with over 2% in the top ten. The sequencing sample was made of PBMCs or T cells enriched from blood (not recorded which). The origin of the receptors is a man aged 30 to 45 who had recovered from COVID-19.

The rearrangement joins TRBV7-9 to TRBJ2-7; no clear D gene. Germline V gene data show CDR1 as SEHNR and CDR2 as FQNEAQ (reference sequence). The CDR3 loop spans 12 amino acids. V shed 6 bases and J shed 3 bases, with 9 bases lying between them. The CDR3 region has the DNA TGTGCCAGCAGTCTACAGCACTACGAGCAGTACTTC. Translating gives CASSLQHYEQYF.

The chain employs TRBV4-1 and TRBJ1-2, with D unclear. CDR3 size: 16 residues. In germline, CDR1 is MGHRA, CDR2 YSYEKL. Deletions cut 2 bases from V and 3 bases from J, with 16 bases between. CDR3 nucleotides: TGCGCCAGCAGCCAACCCACCGAGAGGGTGGACTATGGCTACACCTTC. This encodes CASSQPTERVDYGYTF.

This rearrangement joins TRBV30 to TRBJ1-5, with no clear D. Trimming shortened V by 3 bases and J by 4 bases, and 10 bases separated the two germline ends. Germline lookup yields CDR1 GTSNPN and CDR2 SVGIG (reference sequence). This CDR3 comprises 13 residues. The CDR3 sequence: CAWSENQNQPQHF. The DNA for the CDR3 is TGTGCCTGGAGCGAAAACCAGAATCAGCCCCAGCATTTT.

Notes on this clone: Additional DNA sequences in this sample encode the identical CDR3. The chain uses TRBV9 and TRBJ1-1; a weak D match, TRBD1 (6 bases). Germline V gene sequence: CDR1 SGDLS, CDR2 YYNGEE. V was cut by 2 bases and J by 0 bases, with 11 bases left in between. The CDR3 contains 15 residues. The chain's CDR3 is CASSVGGGLNTEAFF. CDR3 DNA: TGTGCCAGCAGCGTGGGAGGGGGGTTGAACACTGAAGCTTTCTTT.

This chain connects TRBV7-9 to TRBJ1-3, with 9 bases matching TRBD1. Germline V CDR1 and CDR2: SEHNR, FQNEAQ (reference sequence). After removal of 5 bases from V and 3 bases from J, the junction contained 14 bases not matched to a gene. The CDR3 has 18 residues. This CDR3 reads CASSSRLRRDRVGNTIYF. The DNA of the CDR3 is TGTGCCAGCAGCAGCCGTTTACGGCGGGACAGGGTTGGAAACACCATATATTTT.

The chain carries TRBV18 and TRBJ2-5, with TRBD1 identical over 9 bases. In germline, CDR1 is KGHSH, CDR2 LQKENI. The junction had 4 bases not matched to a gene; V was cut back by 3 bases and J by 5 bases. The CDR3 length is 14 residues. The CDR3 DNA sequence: TGTGCCAGCTCACCGGGACAGGGCCCCGAGACCCAGTACTTC. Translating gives CASSPGQGPETQYF.

Here the CDR3 reads CASSYRGWDTEAFF. CDR3 in DNA: TGTGCCAGCAGCTACAGGGGTTGGGACACTGAAGCTTTCTTT. The rearrangement uses TRBV7-6 and TRBJ1-1, with TRBD1 matching over 7 bases. Trimming cost V 4 bases and J 3 bases; bases outside gene matches: 5. The V gene's germline CDR1 is SGHVS and CDR2 FNYEAQ. This CDR3 is 14 amino acids long.

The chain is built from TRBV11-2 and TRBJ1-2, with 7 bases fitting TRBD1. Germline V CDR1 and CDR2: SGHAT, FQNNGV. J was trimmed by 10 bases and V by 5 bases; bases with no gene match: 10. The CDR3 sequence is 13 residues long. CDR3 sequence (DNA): TGTGCCAGCAGCCCGGGGCAGGGGGGTGCCTACACCTTC. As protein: CASSPGQGGAYTF.

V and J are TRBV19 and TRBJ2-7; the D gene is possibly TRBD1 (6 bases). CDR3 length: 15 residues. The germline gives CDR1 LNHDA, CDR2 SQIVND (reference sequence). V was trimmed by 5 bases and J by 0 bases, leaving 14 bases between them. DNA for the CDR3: TGTGCCAGTAGTGGCGGCAGGGGAGTCTCCTACGAGCAGTACTTC. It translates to CASSGGRGVSYEQYF.

CDR3 protein: CASSHGPWDRGYEQYF. The CDR3 region has the DNA TGCGCCAGCAGTCACGGCCCTTGGGACAGGGGTTACGAGCAGTACTTC. This chain uses TRBV23-1 with TRBJ2-7; 10 bases map to TRBD1. TRBV23-1 is assigned to the ORF class and has an uncertain function. The CDR3 runs 16 residues. The junction had 9 bases not matched to a gene; V was cut back by 3 bases and J by 4 bases.

The CDR3 DNA follows: TGTGCCAGCAGCGTAGGGGGGCAACAGGGGCATGAGCAGTTCTTC. The encoded protein is CASSVGGQQGHEQFF. This chain joins TRBV9 and TRBJ2-1; 7 bases are a match to TRBD1. The V gene's germline CDR1 is SGDLS and CDR2 YYNGEE. V shed 0 bases and J 8 bases; nucleotides not matched to a gene: 8. The CDR3 contains 15 residues.

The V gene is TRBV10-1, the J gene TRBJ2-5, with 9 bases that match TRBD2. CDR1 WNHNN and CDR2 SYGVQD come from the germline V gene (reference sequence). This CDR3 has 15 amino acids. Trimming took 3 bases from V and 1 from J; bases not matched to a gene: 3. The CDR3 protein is CASSDQRGAQETQYF. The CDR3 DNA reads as TGCGCCAGCAGTGACCAGCGGGGGGCCCAAGAGACCCAGTACTTC.

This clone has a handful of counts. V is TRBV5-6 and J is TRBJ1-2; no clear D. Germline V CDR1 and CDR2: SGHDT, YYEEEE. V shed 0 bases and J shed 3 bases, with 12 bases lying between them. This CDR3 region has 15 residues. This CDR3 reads CASSLALSADYGYTF. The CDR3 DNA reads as TGTGCCAGCAGCTTGGCGCTTTCCGCAGACTATGGCTACACCTTC.

CDR3 DNA sequence: TGTGCCAGTATGCCCCAGATAGCGGGCGTTGGGGAGACCCAGTACTTC. Its translation is CASMPQIAGVGETQYF. The rearrangement joins TRBV19 to TRBJ2-5, with TRBD2 matching over 7 bases. The CDR3 has 16 residues. J was trimmed by 5 bases and V by 7 bases; bases with no gene match: 16. From germline, CDR1 is LNHDA and CDR2 SQIVND (reference sequence).

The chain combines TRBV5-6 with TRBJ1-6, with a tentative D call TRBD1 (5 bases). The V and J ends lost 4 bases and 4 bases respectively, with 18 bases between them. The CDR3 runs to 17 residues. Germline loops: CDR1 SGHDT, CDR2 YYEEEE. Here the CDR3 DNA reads TGTGCCAGCAGCCTGCCCGAAGCGCGGGGGTATAATTCACCCCTCCACTTT. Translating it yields CASSLPEARGYNSPLHF.

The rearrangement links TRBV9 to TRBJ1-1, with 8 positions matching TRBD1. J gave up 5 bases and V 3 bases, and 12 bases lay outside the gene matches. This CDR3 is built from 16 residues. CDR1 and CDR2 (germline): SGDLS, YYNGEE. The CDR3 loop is CASSDQAGQGSTEAFF. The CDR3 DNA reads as TGTGCCAGCAGCGACCAAGCAGGACAGGGTTCGACTGAAGCTTTCTTT.

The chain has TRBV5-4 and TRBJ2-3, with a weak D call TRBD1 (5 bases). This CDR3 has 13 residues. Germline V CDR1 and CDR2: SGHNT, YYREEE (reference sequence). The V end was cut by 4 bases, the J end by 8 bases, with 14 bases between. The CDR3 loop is CASSTDSIGTQYF. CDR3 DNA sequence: TGTGCCAGCAGCACAGACAGCATCGGTACGCAGTATTTT.

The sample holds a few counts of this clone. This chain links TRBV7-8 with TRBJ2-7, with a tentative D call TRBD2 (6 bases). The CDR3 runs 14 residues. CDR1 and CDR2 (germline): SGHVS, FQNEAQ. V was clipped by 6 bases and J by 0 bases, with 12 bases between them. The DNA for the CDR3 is TGTGCCAGCAGTCGCGCCGGGAGCTCCTACGAGCAGTACTTC. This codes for CASSRAGSSYEQYF. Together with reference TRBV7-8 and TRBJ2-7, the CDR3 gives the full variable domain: GAGVSQSPRYKVAKRGQDVALRCDPISGHVSLFWYQQALGQGPEFLTYFQNEAQLDKSGLPSDRFFAERPEGSVSTLKIQRTQQEDSAVYLCASSRAGSSYEQYFGPGTRLTVT.

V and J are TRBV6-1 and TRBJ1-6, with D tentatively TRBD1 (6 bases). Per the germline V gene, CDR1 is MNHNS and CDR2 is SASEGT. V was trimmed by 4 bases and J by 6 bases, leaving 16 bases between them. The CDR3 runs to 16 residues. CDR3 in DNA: TGTGCCAGCAGTGTAACAGGGTTGATAGGTAATTCACCCCTCCACTTT. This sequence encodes CASSVTGLIGNSPLHF.

The CDR3 protein is CASRGQTARMAFF. In DNA, the CDR3 is TGTGCCAGCAGGGGACAGACAGCTCGAATGGCTTTCTTT. The chain combines TRBV6-5 with TRBJ1-1; TRBD1 agrees at 7 bases. Germline V gene data show CDR1 as MNHEY and CDR2 as SVGAGI. The ends lost 6 bases at V and 11 bases at J; junction bases unmatched: 12. CDR3 size: 13 residues.

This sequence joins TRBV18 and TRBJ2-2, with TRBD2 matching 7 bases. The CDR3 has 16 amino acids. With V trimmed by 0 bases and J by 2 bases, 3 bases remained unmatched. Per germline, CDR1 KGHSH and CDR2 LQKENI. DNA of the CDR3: TGTGCCAGCTCACCACCGAGCGGGGTTAACACCGGGGAGCTGTTTTTT. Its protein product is CASSPPSGVNTGELFF.

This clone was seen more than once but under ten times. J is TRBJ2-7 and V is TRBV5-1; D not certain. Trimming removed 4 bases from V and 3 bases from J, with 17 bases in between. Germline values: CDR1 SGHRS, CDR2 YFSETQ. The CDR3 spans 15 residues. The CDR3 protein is CASSRRGDGYYEQYF. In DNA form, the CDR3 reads TGCGCCAGCAGCCGGAGAGGCGACGGATACTACGAGCAGTACTTC. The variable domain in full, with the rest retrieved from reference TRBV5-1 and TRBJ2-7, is KAGVTQTPRYLIKTRGQQVTLSCSPISGHRSVSWYQQTPGQGLQFLFEYFSETQRNKGNFPGRFSGRQFSNSRSEMNVSTLELGDSALYLCASSRRGDGYYEQYFGPGTRLTVT.

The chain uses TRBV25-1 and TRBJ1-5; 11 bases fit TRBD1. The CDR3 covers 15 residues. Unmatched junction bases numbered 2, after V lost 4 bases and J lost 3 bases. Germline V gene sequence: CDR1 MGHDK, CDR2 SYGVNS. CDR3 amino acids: CASSGGQGDNQPQHF. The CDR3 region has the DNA TGTGCCAGCAGTGGGGGACAGGGGGACAATCAGCCCCAGCATTTT.

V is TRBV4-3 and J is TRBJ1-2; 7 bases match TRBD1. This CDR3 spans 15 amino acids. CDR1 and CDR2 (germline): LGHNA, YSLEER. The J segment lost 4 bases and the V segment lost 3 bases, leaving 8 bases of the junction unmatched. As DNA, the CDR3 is TGCGCCAGCAGCCAGAACAGGGGCGTGGGCTATGGCTACACCTTC. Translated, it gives CASSQNRGVGYGYTF.

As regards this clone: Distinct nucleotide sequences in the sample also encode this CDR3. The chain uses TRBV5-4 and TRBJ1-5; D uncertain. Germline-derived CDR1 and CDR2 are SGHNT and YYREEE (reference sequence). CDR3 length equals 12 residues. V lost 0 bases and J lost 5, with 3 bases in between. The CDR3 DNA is TGTGCCAGCAGCTTGGGCGATCAGCCCCAGCATTTT. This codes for CASSLGDQPQHF.

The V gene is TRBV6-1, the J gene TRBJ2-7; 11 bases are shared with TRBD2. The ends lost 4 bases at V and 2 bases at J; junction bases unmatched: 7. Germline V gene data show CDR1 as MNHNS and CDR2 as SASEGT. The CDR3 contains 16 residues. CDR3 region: CASSGASGGFTYEQYF. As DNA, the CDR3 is TGTGCCAGCAGTGGGGCTAGCGGGGGGTTCACCTACGAGCAGTACTTC.

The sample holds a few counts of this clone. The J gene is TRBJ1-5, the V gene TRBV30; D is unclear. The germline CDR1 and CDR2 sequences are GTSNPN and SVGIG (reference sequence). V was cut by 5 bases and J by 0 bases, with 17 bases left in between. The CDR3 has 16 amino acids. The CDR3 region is CAWALRDLDSNQPQHF. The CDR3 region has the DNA TGTGCCTGGGCCCTACGGGATTTAGATAGCAATCAGCCCCAGCATTTT.

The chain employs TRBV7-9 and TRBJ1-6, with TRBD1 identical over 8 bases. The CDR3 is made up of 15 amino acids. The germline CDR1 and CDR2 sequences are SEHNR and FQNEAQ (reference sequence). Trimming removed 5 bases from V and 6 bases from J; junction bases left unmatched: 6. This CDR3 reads CASSPQTGGNSPLHF. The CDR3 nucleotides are TGTGCCAGCAGCCCACAAACAGGGGGTAATTCACCCCTCCACTTT.

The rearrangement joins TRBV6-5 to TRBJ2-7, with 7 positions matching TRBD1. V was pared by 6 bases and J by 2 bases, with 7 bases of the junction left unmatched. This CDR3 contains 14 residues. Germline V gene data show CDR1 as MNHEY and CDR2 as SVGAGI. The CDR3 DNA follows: TGTGCCAGCAGCGACAGGGTTTCACCCTACGAGCAGTACTTC. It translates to CASSDRVSPYEQYF.

The CDR3 DNA follows: TGTGCCAGCAGTCCACCCCTGAACCGACTGGGCAATCAGCCCCAGCATTTT. It codes for CASSPPLNRLGNQPQHF. The rearrangement joins TRBV6-2 or TRBV6-3 to TRBJ1-5; D is uncertain. The CDR3 covers 17 residues. V lost 5 bases and J 2 bases, leaving 19 bases between the germline ends. Germline values: CDR1 MNHEY, CDR2 SVGEGT.

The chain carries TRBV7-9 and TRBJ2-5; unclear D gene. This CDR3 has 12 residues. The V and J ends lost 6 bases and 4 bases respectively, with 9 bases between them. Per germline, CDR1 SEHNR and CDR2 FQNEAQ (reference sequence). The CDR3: CASRSDIETQYF. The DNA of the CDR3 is TGTGCCAGCAGGTCCGACATAGAGACCCAGTACTTC.